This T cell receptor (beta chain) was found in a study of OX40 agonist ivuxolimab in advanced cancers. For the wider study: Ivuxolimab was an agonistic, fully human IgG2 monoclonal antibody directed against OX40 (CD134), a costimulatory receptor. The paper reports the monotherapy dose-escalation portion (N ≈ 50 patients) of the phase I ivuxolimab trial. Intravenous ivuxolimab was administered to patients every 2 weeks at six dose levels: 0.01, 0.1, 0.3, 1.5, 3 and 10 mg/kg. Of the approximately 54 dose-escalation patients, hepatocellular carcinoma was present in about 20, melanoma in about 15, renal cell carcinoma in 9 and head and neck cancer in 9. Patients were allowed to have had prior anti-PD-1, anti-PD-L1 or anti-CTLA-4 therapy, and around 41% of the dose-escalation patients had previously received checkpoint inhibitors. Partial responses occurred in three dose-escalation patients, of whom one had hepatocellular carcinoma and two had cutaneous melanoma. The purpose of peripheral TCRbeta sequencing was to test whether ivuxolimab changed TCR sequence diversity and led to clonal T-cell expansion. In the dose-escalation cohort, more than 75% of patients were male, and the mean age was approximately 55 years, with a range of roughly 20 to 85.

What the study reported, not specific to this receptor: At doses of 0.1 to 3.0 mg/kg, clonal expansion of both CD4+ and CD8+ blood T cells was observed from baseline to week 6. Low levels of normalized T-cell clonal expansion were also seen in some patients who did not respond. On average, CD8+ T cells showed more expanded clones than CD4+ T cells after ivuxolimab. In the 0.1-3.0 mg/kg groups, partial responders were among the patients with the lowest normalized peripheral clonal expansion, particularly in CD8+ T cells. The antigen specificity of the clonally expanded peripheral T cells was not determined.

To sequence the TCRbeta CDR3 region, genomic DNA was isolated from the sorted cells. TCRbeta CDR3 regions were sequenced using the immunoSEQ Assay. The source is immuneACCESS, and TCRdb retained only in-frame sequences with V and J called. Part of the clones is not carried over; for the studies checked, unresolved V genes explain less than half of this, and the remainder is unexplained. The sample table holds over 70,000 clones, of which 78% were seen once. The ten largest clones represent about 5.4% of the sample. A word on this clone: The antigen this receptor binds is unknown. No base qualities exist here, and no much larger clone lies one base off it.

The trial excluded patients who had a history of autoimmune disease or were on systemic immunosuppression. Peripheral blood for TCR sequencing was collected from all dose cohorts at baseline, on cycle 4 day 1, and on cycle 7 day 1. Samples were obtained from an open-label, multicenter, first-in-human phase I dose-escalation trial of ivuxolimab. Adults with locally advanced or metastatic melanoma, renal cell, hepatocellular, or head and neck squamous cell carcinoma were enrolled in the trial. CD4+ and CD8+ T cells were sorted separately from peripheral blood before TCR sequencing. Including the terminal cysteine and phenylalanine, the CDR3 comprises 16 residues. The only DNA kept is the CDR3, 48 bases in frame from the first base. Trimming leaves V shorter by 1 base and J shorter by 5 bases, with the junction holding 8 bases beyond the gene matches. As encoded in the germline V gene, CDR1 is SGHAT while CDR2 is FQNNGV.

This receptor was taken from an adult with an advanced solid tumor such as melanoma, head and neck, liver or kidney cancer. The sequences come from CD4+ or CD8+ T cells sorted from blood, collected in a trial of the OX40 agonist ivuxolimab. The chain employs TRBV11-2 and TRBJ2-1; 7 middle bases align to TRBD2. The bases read TGTGCCAGCAGCTTAGTGATGAGACTAGCTAACAATGAGCAGTTCTTC. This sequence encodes CASSLVMRLANNEQFF.